This T cell receptor (beta chain) was documented in a study of blood T cell repertoires in COVID-19. Study background: Researchers got acute and convalescent COVID-19 samples from the United States, Italy and Spain.

The CDR3 is 16 residues long. Deletions cut 0 bases from V and 5 bases from J, with 12 bases between. CDR1 and CDR2 from the germline V gene are SGHRS and YFSETQ. In the original processing: Reference gene primers were amplified, and this amplification served to estimate nucleated cell counts. The data were produced by immunoSEQ multiplex PCR, yet TCRdb's version contains in-frame clones alone and is incomplete. V and J calls and clone size follow that table, whereas D and trimming were derived from the DNA. Of under 150,000 clones in the sample, roughly 87% were seen once. Source material: peripheral blood. The sequence derives from an elderly man with acute or convalescent COVID-19. V and J are TRBV5-1 and TRBJ1-6; TRBD1 is a possible D gene (6 bases). The CDR3 region has the DNA TGCGCCAGCAGCTTGGTAGGGGGATTCGATAATTCACCCCTCCACTTT. It specifies CASSLVGGFDNSPLHF.